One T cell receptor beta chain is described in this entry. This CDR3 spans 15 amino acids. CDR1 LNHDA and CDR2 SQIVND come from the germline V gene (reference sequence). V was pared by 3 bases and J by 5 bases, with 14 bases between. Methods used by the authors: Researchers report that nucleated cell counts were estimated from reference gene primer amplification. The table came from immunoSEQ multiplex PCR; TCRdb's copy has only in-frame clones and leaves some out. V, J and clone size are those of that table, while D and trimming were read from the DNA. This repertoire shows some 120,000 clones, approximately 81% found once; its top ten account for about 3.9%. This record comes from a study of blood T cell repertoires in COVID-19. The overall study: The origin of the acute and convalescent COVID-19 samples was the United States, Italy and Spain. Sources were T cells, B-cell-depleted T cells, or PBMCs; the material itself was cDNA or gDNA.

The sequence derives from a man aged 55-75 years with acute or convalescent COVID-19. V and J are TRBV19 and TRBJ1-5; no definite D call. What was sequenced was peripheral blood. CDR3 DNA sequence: TGTGCCAGTAGTATGCGACCAGGCCCGCATCAGCCCCAGCATTTT. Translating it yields CASSMRPGPHQPQHF.